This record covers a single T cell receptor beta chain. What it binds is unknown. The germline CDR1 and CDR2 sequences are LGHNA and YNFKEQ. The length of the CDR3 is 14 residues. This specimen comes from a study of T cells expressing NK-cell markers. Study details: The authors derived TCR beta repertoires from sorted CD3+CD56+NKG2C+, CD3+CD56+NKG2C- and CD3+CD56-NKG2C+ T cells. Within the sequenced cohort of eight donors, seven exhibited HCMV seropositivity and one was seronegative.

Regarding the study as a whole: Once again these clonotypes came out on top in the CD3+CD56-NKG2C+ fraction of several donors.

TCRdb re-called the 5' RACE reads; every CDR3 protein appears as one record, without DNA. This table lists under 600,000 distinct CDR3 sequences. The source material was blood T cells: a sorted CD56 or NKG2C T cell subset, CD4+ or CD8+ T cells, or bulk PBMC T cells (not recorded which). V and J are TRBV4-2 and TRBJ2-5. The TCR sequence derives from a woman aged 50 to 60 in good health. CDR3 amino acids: CASSQVSHKETQYF.